A selection of T cell receptor beta chains follows, all from one sample in a study of graft-versus-host responses after intestinal transplantation. Method: immunoSEQ multiplex PCR; TCRdb's copy keeps in-frame clones and lacks some. The sample shows 90,000 to 120,000 clones, roughly 87% of them seen only once. Their antigens are not known. The sample in question was unstimulated CD4+ T cells sorted from spleen or lymph node cells, obtained before transplant. These receptors all stem from a human donor who was the organ donor for an intestinal transplant. Each CDR3 is given with its conserved first and last residue. D genes are given only for firm matches. Not all rows give a size; the values are once, few, many and, for expanded clones, a class.

clone_size cdr3_length j_call d_call v_call cdr3_aa cdr3_nt
NA 14 TRBJ1-6 TRBD1 TRBV11-3 CASSQQGATSILHF TGTGCCAGCAGTCAACAGGGGGCTACTTCCATCCTCCACTTT
NA 15 TRBJ2-5 NA TRBV4-2 CASSQDSGRRETQYF TGTGCCAGCAGCCAAGATTCGGGGCGTAGGGAGACCCAGTACTTC
NA 11 TRBJ1-2 NA TRBV6-5 CASRSNYGYTF TGTGCCAGCAGGTCTAACTATGGCTACACCTTC
NA 13 TRBJ2-3 NA TRBV5-1 CASSRRRGDTQYF TGCGCCAGCAGCAGGAGGCGCGGGGATACGCAGTATTTT
NA 14 TRBJ2-1 NA TRBV9 CASSGRLGSNEQFF TGTGCCAGCAGCGGGCGTCTGGGGTCGAATGAGCAGTTCTTC
NA 14 TRBJ1-4 NA TRBV6-5 CASQVDGSNEKLFF TGTGCCAGCCAGGTTGATGGGTCTAATGAAAAACTGTTTTTT
NA 13 TRBJ2-5 TRBD1 TRBV18 CASSLRGQETQYF TGTGCCAGCTCACTCAGGGGGCAAGAGACCCAGTACTTC
NA 18 TRBJ1-4 TRBD1 TRBV5-6 CASSLFSRTGKFGEKLFF TGTGCCAGCAGCTTGTTCTCGCGGACAGGGAAGTTTGGTGAAAAACTGTTTTTT
NA 14 TRBJ1-1 NA TRBV7-9 CASSLHGTGTEAFF TGTGCCAGCAGCTTACACGGGACGGGCACTGAAGCTTTCTTT
few 14 TRBJ1-6 TRBD1 TRBV5-1 CASSLTGGNSPLHF TGCGCCAGCAGCTTAACAGGGGGAAATTCACCCCTCCACTTT
once 13 TRBJ2-7 NA TRBV6-5 CASSVRVSYEQYF TGTGCCAGCAGTGTTCGGGTTTCCTACGAGCAGTACTTC
NA 13 TRBJ1-1 NA TRBV10-3 CAISYGESTEAFF TGTGCCATCAGTTACGGGGAGAGCACTGAAGCTTTCTTT
once 15 TRBJ1-2 NA TRBV7-6 CASSLGDIFNYGYTF TGTGCCAGCAGCTTAGGTGATATCTTTAACTATGGCTACACCTTC
NA 16 TRBJ2-3 TRBD2 TRBV30 CAFGVGLAVSTDTQYF TGTGCCTTTGGGGTGGGACTAGCAGTTAGCACAGATACGCAGTATTTT
NA 13 TRBJ2-4 TRBD1 TRBV28 CASSTPGQGFQYF TGTGCCAGCAGTACCCCGGGACAGGGTTTTCAGTACTTC
NA 13 TRBJ2-7 NA TRBV6-6 CASSYLQGYEQYF TGTGCCAGCAGTTACTTACAGGGTTACGAGCAGTACTTC
NA 15 TRBJ2-7 NA TRBV5-4 CASSRREQVPYEQYF TGTGCCAGCAGCCGGAGGGAACAGGTACCCTACGAGCAGTACTTC
NA 14 TRBJ2-2 NA TRBV2 CASSERDFPGELFF TGTGCCAGCAGTGAACGGGACTTCCCCGGGGAGCTGTTTTTT
NA 14 TRBJ2-1 NA TRBV7-3 CASSLNREHNEQFF TGTGCCAGCAGCTTAAACAGGGAACACAATGAGCAGTTCTTC
NA 14 TRBJ2-7 TRBD2 TRBV6-1 CASNRGLAGYGQYF TGTGCCAGCAATCGGGGACTAGCGGGCTACGGGCAGTACTTC
NA 13 TRBJ1-3 NA TRBV6-5 CASSGTAGNTIYF TGTGCCAGCAGTGGGACCGCTGGAAACACCATATATTTT
once 16 TRBJ1-5 TRBD1 TRBV19 CASSIGGTGGAQPQHF TGTGCCAGTAGTATAGGGGGGACAGGGGGCGCCCAGCCCCAGCATTTT
NA 15 TRBJ2-2 NA TRBV6-6 CASLGGGRRTGELFF TGTGCCAGCCTTGGGGGGGGGCGTCGCACCGGGGAGCTGTTTTTT
NA 14 TRBJ1-1 NA TRBV19 CASSRLGGRTEAFF TGTGCCAGTAGCAGGTTGGGGGGGAGAACTGAAGCTTTCTTT
NA 15 TRBJ2-7 NA TRBV6-1 CASSRKFLSSYEQYF TGTGCCAGCAGTAGGAAGTTCCTAAGCTCCTACGAGCAGTACTTC
few 12 TRBJ1-6 NA TRBV6-6 CASSSLGITPHF TGTGCCAGCAGTTCCTTGGGGATCACCCCTCACTTT
NA 14 TRBJ2-2 NA TRBV19 CASSTDSGAGELFF TGTGCCAGTAGTACCGATTCAGGGGCCGGGGAGCTGTTTTTT
NA 15 TRBJ1-3 TRBD1 TRBV7-8 CASSFRGHSGNTIYF TGTGCCAGCAGCTTCAGGGGGCACTCTGGAAACACCATATATTTT
NA 14 TRBJ2-5 NA TRBV18 CASRGRDLQETQYF TGTGCCAGTAGAGGGCGGGACTTACAAGAGACCCAGTACTTC
NA 16 TRBJ2-7 TRBD1 TRBV6-6 CASSYSGGTGPYEQYF TGTGCCAGCAGTTACTCGGGAGGGACAGGGCCCTACGAGCAGTACTTC
NA 15 TRBJ1-5 NA TRBV6-1 CASSEGAVRNQPQHF TGTGCCAGCAGTGAAGGGGCCGTGCGCAATCAGCCCCAGCATTTT
NA 15 TRBJ2-3 TRBD1 TRBV27 CASSIQGLSTDTQYF TGTGCCAGCAGTATACAGGGGCTTAGCACAGATACGCAGTATTTT
NA 15 TRBJ1-2 NA TRBV25-1 CASSELGGIVDGYTF TGTGCCAGCAGTGAATTAGGTGGAATAGTAGATGGCTACACCTTC
NA 13 TRBJ2-5 NA TRBV6-1 CASTWGSQETQYF TGTGCCAGCACCTGGGGCAGCCAAGAGACCCAGTACTTC
few 13 TRBJ1-3 NA TRBV19 CASRVGSGNTIYF TGTGCCAGTAGGGTCGGGTCCGGAAACACCATATATTTT
NA 13 TRBJ2-5 TRBD1 TRBV7-3 CASSRDRGETQYF TGTGCCAGCAGCCGGGACAGGGGAGAGACCCAGTACTTC
once 15 TRBJ2-7 TRBD2 TRBV19 CASRPLAGKNYEQYF TGTGCCAGTAGACCTCTAGCGGGAAAGAACTACGAGCAGTACTTC
NA 15 TRBJ1-2 TRBD1 TRBV15 CATSRDKTGGYGYTF TGTGCCACCAGCAGAGATAAAACAGGGGGCTATGGCTACACCTTC
NA 11 TRBJ2-7 NA TRBV20-1 CSASVEYEQYF TGCAGTGCTAGTGTAGAGTACGAGCAGTACTTC
NA 16 TRBJ1-6 NA TRBV7-8 CASSLSEGWEISPLHF TGTGCCAGCAGCTTGTCGGAGGGGTGGGAAATTTCACCCCTCCACTTT
NA 23 TRBJ2-6 TRBD1 TRBV28 CASSLVGGWDRARDSSGANVLTF TGTGCCAGCAGTTTGGTTGGGGGTTGGGACCGGGCCAGGGACAGTTCCGGGGCCAACGTCCTGACTTTC
NA 14 TRBJ2-7 TRBD1 TRBV5-1 CASSLAAGGYEQYF TGCGCCAGCAGCTTGGCGGCAGGGGGCTACGAGCAGTACTTC
NA 13 TRBJ1-5 NA TRBV30 CAWSSGSGQPQHF TGTGCCTGGAGTTCAGGGTCGGGTCAGCCCCAGCATTTT
NA 14 TRBJ2-3 TRBD1 TRBV7-9 CASSSGQGADTQYF TGTGCCAGCAGCTCGGGACAGGGAGCAGATACGCAGTATTTT
NA 14 TRBJ1-5 NA TRBV5-6 CASSFGLGDQPQHF TGTGCCAGCAGCTTCGGACTTGGGGATCAGCCCCAGCATTTT
NA 13 TRBJ1-2 TRBD1 TRBV18 CASSPRDRDGYTF TGTGCCAGCTCACCCCGGGACAGGGACGGCTACACCTTC
NA 15 TRBJ2-2 TRBD1 TRBV7-9 CASSFGQGAPGELFF TGTGCCAGCAGCTTTGGACAGGGGGCGCCCGGGGAGCTGTTTTTT